One and the same sample provided the 14 T cell receptor beta chains below, sequenced in a study of beta chain features in type 1 diabetes (dated 2018 in TCRdb). The protocol used for the library was the immunoSEQ multiplex PCR assay. All of the isolated RNA was reverse transcribed with the High Capacity cDNA Reverse Transcription Kit, so expressed TCRB transcripts were sequenced. TCRdb re-hosts the immuneACCESS table, in-frame sequences only. Its copies lack some clones; in the studies checked, an unresolved V gene accounts for under half of them, and the cause for the rest is not known. The sample table contains some 410,000 clones; only one count was recorded for approximately 13% of them. About 0.04% of the sample rests with the top ten. Sequenced: naive CD4+ T cells from blood. The cell subset or site label for this specimen denotes: true naive CD4+ T cells. The receptor set was obtained from a man aged 30 to 39 in good health.

In its sample, this clone was seen a few times. The chain uses TRBV5-1 and TRBJ2-3; D gene uncertain. In germline, CDR1 is SGHRS, CDR2 YFSETQ. The V end lost 1 base, the J end lost 1 base, and 13 bases lay between the germline ends. The CDR3 totals 16 residues. The CDR3 loop is CASSLSVAAGTDTQYF. CDR3 in DNA: TGCGCCAGCAGCTTGTCAGTGGCTGCCGGCACAGATACGCAGTATTTT. Together with reference TRBV5-1 and TRBJ2-3, the CDR3 gives the full variable domain: KAGVTQTPRYLIKTRGQQVTLSCSPISGHRSVSWYQQTPGQGLQFLFEYFSETQRNKGNFPGRFSGRQFSNSRSEMNVSTLELGDSALYLCASSLSVAAGTDTQYFGPGTRLTVL.

The J gene is TRBJ2-3, the V gene TRBV4-2; a possible D gene is TRBD2 (5 bases). The CDR3 has 14 amino acids. Deletions cut 4 bases from V and 4 bases from J, with 12 bases between. Germline CDR1 reads LGHNA; CDR2 reads YNFKEQ. The CDR3 reads CASSLLDSSDTQYF. The CDR3 DNA follows: TGTGCCAGCAGCCTTTTGGACTCGTCAGATACGCAGTATTTT.

This clone was seen a handful of times. This rearrangement joins TRBV7-2 to TRBJ1-5, with D unresolved. V lost 5 bases and J lost 4, with 15 bases in between. The length of the CDR3 is 15 residues. Germline assignment: CDR1 SGHTA and CDR2 FQGNSA. The CDR3 protein is CASSPDGKANQPQHF. The CDR3 DNA reads as TGTGCCAGCAGCCCTGACGGGAAGGCTAATCAGCCCCAGCATTTT. The complete variable domain, with remaining parts taken from reference TRBV7-2 and TRBJ1-5, reads GAGVSQSPSNKVTEKGKDVELRCDPISGHTALYWYRQSLGQGLEFLIYFQGNSAPDKSGLPSDRFSAERTGGSVSTLTIQRTQQEDSAVYLCASSPDGKANQPQHFGDGTRLSIL.

This clone was detected only a few times. The CDR3 here is CASSVVPTAEAFF. The CDR3 nucleotides are TGTGCCAGCAGCGTAGTGCCGACGGCCGAAGCTTTCTTT. This sequence joins TRBV9 and TRBJ1-1, with D unresolved. Trimming left V 0 bases short and J 8 bases short, with 11 bases between. The CDR3 is 13 residues long. The germline gives CDR1 SGDLS, CDR2 YYNGEE.

This chain links TRBV5-4 with TRBJ1-2, with a possible D match to TRBD1 (5 bases). V was clipped by 3 bases and J by 0 bases, with 18 bases between them. The germline V gene encodes CDR1 SGHNT and CDR2 YYREEE (reference sequence). The CDR3 is 17 residues long. CDR3 loop: CASSSGPQGSPNYGYTF. The CDR3 region has the DNA TGTGCCAGCAGCTCCGGGCCTCAGGGTTCCCCTAACTATGGCTACACCTTC.

This clone was seen a few times. The V and J genes are TRBV2 and TRBJ2-3; no firm D call. The ends were cut back, 8 bases at V and 1 base at J, with 10 bases in the middle. Germline CDR1 SNHLY, CDR2 FYNNEI. The CDR3 extends over 13 amino acids. This CDR3 is CASANAGTDTQYF. CDR3 in DNA: TGTGCCAGCGCAAACGCAGGCACAGATACGCAGTATTTT.

The rearrangement links TRBV20-1 to TRBJ2-1; D unresolved. V lost 7 bases and J 6 bases, leaving 7 bases between the germline ends. CDR1 is DFQATT and CDR2 is SNEGSKA in the germline V gene (reference sequence). The CDR3 totals 10 residues. The CDR3 bases are TGCAGTGTGGGTAGCAATGAGCAGTTCTTC. Its translation: CSVGSNEQFF.

This clone was seen only a few times. This sequence joins TRBV29-1 and TRBJ2-5, with a tentative D call TRBD1 (6 bases). The germline gives CDR1 SQVTM, CDR2 ANQGSEA. This CDR3 has 11 residues. V was cut by 4 bases and J by 5 bases, with 8 bases left in between. The CDR3: CSVAQGETQYF. The CDR3 DNA reads TGCAGCGTTGCGCAGGGGGAGACCCAGTACTTC.

This clone was counted between two and nine times. This rearrangement joins TRBV18 to TRBJ2-5; the D call may be TRBD1 or TRBD2 (6 bases each). Germline-derived CDR1 and CDR2 are KGHSH and LQKENI. The CDR3 sequence is 15 residues long. Deletions cut 2 bases from V and 2 bases from J, with 12 bases between. CDR3 sequence reads: CASSPFTGTQETQYF. The CDR3 coding sequence is TGTGCCAGCTCACCATTTACAGGGACTCAAGAGACCCAGTACTTC.

The chain employs TRBV29-1 and TRBJ1-1; D not resolved. In germline, CDR1 is SQVTM, CDR2 ANQGSEA. Deletions cut 6 bases from V and 3 bases from J, with 5 bases between. The CDR3 length is 10 residues. The CDR3 sequence is CSVSDTEAFF. The CDR3 DNA follows: TGCAGCGTGAGCGACACTGAAGCTTTCTTT.

There are a few counts of this clone. This chain links TRBV5-4 with TRBJ2-3; 8 nucleotides agree with TRBD1. Per the germline V gene, CDR1 is SGHNT and CDR2 is YYREEE (reference sequence). The CDR3 loop spans 16 amino acids. The V segment lost 4 bases and the J segment 4 bases; nucleotides outside the gene matches: 11. The CDR3 coding sequence is TGTGCCAGCAGCCAGGGGGCCGGGAGAGGTGCAGATACGCAGTATTTT. Translating gives CASSQGAGRGADTQYF. Based on the CDR3 plus reference TRBV5-4 and TRBJ2-3, the full variable domain is ETGVTQSPTHLIKTRGQQVTLRCSSQSGHNTVSWYQQALGQGPQFIFQYYREEENGRGNFPPRFSGLQFPNYSSELNVNALELDDSALYLCASSQGAGRGADTQYFGPGTRLTVL.

The sample holds one count of this clone. V and J are TRBV30 and TRBJ2-3; 11 nucleotides agree with TRBD2. The CDR3 is 18 residues long. V lost 0 bases and J lost 4; bases outside the gene matches: 12. Germline loops: CDR1 GTSNPN, CDR2 SVGIG (reference sequence). CDR3 region: CAWSVGAIAGGPADTQYF. CDR3 in DNA: TGTGCCTGGAGTGTCGGGGCTATAGCGGGAGGGCCCGCAGATACGCAGTATTTT.

This chain connects TRBV4-1 to TRBJ2-7, with D tentatively TRBD1 or TRBD2 (6 bases each). Germline V CDR1 and CDR2: MGHRA, YSYEKL. V shed 0 bases and J shed 1 base, with 13 bases lying between them. This CDR3 is built from 16 residues. DNA for the CDR3: TGCGCCAGCAGCCAAGATGGGGGGCGAGGGTCCTACGAGCAGTACTTC. It codes for CASSQDGGRGSYEQYF.

This rearrangement joins TRBV29-1 to TRBJ1-1; 7 positions agree with TRBD1. Unmatched junction bases numbered 13, after V lost 4 bases and J lost 5 bases. The germline V gene encodes CDR1 SQVTM and CDR2 ANQGSEA. The length of the CDR3 is 15 residues. The CDR3 bases are TGCAGCGTTGGGCGTACAGGGGTAGAGTGGACTGAAGCTTTCTTT. It yields the protein CSVGRTGVEWTEAFF.